A single sample gave rise to the 19 T cell receptor beta chains below, sequenced in a study of preoperative IRX-2 immunotherapy in early breast cancer. Profiled with immunoSEQ multiplex PCR; TCRdb holds only in-frame clones, not every one. Of around 34,000 clones listed, roughly 96% were seen once; the top ten hold 5% to 7%. Treatment defined: preoperative locoregional IRX-2 cytokine immunotherapy. Collection of the sample occurred from a patient treated with IRX-2 immunotherapy. Receptors originate from a human donor with breast cancer.

The chain employs TRBV7-2 and TRBJ2-5; D gene unclear. Trimming pared 2 bases from V and 2 bases from J, leaving 6 bases between. The CDR3 consists of 13 residues. CDR1 and CDR2 (germline): SGHTA, FQGNSA. CDR3 nucleotides: TGTGCCAGCAGCTTAAACAGACAAGAGACCCAGTACTTC. Translating it yields CASSLNRQETQYF.

The chain uses TRBV29-1 and TRBJ2-1; D possibly corresponds to TRBD2 (6 bases). There are 12 residues in the CDR3. The germline V gene has CDR1 SQVTM and CDR2 ANQGSEA. Trimming pared 6 bases from V and 6 bases from J, leaving 12 bases between. CDR3 in amino acids: CSVRLVGNEQFF. The CDR3 DNA reads TGCAGCGTCCGACTAGTCGGCAATGAGCAGTTCTTC.

The chain couples TRBV19 to TRBJ2-4; either TRBD1 or TRBD2 may fit D (5 bases each). Per the germline V gene, CDR1 is LNHDA and CDR2 is SQIVND (reference sequence). V lost 2 bases, J lost 6 bases, and 17 bases lay in between. This CDR3 comprises 16 residues. CDR3 sequence: CASSILPRGKGNIQYF. The CDR3 nucleotides read TGTGCCAGTAGTATATTACCCCGGGGCAAGGGAAACATTCAGTACTTC. The whole variable domain, filled in from reference TRBV19 and TRBJ2-4, reads DGGITQSPKYLFRKEGQNVTLSCEQNLNHDAMYWYRQDPGQGLRLIYYSQIVNDFQKGDIAEGYSVSREKKESFPLTVTSAQKNPTAFYLCASSILPRGKGNIQYFGAGTRLSVL.

The chain couples TRBV7-9 to TRBJ2-5; 9 nucleotides agree with TRBD2. J lost 3 bases, V lost 4 bases, and 6 bases had no gene match. There are 15 residues in the CDR3. The germline gives CDR1 SEHNR, CDR2 FQNEAQ (reference sequence). Here the CDR3 reads CASSSARLAEETQYF. DNA for the CDR3: TGTGCCAGCAGCTCCGCCAGACTAGCGGAAGAGACCCAGTACTTC.

The chain carries TRBV19 and TRBJ1-3; 10 bases are shared with TRBD1. Germline trimming cut 7 bases from V and 2 bases from J; bases unmatched to any gene: 11. This CDR3 contains 17 residues. The germline V gene encodes CDR1 LNHDA and CDR2 SQIVND (reference sequence). The CDR3 DNA reads TGTGCCAGTATAAGGAGAGCCGGGACAGGGGCTGGAAACACCATATATTTT. Translated, it gives CASIRRAGTGAGNTIYF.

The genes are TRBV6-5 and TRBJ2-3; 7 bases line up with TRBD1. CDR3 length: 14 amino acids. CDR1 is MNHEY and CDR2 is SVGAGI in the germline V gene. Trimming took 6 bases from V and 1 from J; bases not matched to a gene: 4. The CDR3 loop is CASRWDSRTDTQYF. The CDR3 DNA reads as TGTGCCAGCAGATGGGACAGCCGCACAGATACGCAGTATTTT.

V usage is TRBV25-1 and J usage is TRBJ2-1; D tentatively fits TRBD1 or TRBD2 (7 bases each). The CDR3 sequence is 15 residues long. The germline CDR1 and CDR2 sequences are MGHDK and SYGVNS. Trimming shortened V by 9 bases and J by 5 bases, and 20 bases separated the two germline ends. CDR3 in amino acids: CARTTGRAGNNEQFF. CDR3 nucleotides: TGTGCCAGGACGACAGGGAGGGCAGGAAACAATGAGCAGTTCTTC.

This chain links TRBV9 with TRBJ2-1; 10 positions match TRBD2. The CDR3 has 16 residues. J lost 6 bases, V lost 0 bases, and 6 bases had no gene match. Germline V CDR1 and CDR2: SGDLS, YYNGEE. The chain's CDR3 is CASSVARQRGGNEQFF. DNA for the CDR3: TGTGCCAGCAGCGTAGCTCGACAGCGGGGGGGCAATGAGCAGTTCTTC.

As DNA, the CDR3 is TGTGCCAGCAGTTACCGACCCGGGGACGGGCGGTCACCCCTCCACTTT. It translates to CASSYRPGDGRSPLHF. The chain carries TRBV6-6 and TRBJ1-6, with a weak D call TRBD1 (5 bases). V gave up 2 bases and J gave up 10 bases, with 18 bases separating them. The germline V gene has CDR1 MNHNY and CDR2 SVGAGI (reference sequence). The CDR3 is 16 amino acids.

The chain recombines TRBV7-8 with TRBJ2-7; 7 bases align to TRBD1. The CDR3 contains 14 residues. Per germline, CDR1 SGHVS and CDR2 FQNEAQ. With 2 bases clipped from V and 0 bases from J, the junction kept 1 base outside the gene matches. In DNA, the CDR3 is TGTGCCAGCAGCTTACGGGACAGCTCCTACGAGCAGTACTTC. This gives the protein CASSLRDSSYEQYF.

This clone was detected only a few times. Sequence at one end of the junction differs from germline and may be a read error. The chain has TRBV7-7 and TRBJ1-1, with D possibly being TRBD1 (5 bases). The CDR3 is 13 residues long. Germline V gene sequence: CDR1 SSHAT, CDR2 FNYEAQ (reference sequence). The CDR3 here is CASSSGPLTEAFF. CDR3 nucleotides: TGTGCTAGCAGCTCGGGACCGCTCACTGAAGCTTTCTTT. The full variable domain, completed using reference TRBV7-7 and TRBJ1-1, is GAGVSQSPRYKVTKRGQDVTLRCDPISSHATLYWYQQALGQGPEFLTYFNYEAQPDKSGLPSDRFSAERPEGSISTLTIQRTEQRDSAMYRCASSSGPLTEAFFGQGTRLTVV.

The chain uses TRBV2 and TRBJ1-5; 8 positions match TRBD1. This CDR3 comprises 15 residues. CDR1 and CDR2 (germline): SNHLY, FYNNEI. Written as DNA, the CDR3 is TGTGGCTACTCCATACAGGGGGATCGGCGTCAGCCCCAGCATTTT. This encodes CGYSIQGDRRQPQHF.

V and J are TRBV5-1 and TRBJ2-1, with 12 bases identical to TRBD2. CDR3 length equals 17 residues. Germline V CDR1 and CDR2: SGHRS, YFSETQ. The trim removed 0 bases at V and 7 bases at J, leaving 8 bases unmatched. CDR3 protein: CASSLVPSGGVINEQFF. The CDR3 DNA follows: TGCGCCAGCAGCTTGGTCCCTAGCGGGGGGGTTATAAATGAGCAGTTCTTC.

V usage is TRBV29-1 and J usage is TRBJ2-7; 7 nucleotides line up with TRBD2. The CDR3 sequence is 15 residues long. Unmatched junction bases numbered 12, after V lost 3 bases and J lost 4 bases. Germline V gene data show CDR1 as SQVTM and CDR2 as ANQGSEA. DNA of the CDR3: TGCAGCGTTGATTTGCGGGAGCGGCCCCCGTACGAGCAGTACTTC. Amino acids: CSVDLRERPPYEQYF.

The genes are TRBV5-5 and TRBJ1-1; a weak D match, TRBD1 (6 bases). The V gene lost 2 bases and the J gene lost 0 bases, with 11 bases spanning the gap. CDR3 length: 15 amino acids. Looked up from germline, CDR1 is SGHKS and CDR2 is YYEKEE (reference sequence). This CDR3 reads CASSFSGEMNTEAFF. The CDR3 nucleotides are TGTGCCAGCAGCTTTTCAGGGGAAATGAACACTGAAGCTTTCTTT.

This clone was seen once. The gene calls are TRBV11-2 and TRBJ2-3, with D possibly matching TRBD2 (6 bases). V was cut by 1 base and J by 2 bases, with 13 bases left in between. CDR3 length: 16 amino acids. Germline CDR1 SGHAT, CDR2 FQNNGV. The CDR3 bases are TGTGCCAGCAGCTTAGGAGGGCCTAGCGCCACAGATACGCAGTATTTT. This translates into CASSLGGPSATDTQYF.

The chain employs TRBV18 and TRBJ2-5; TRBD2 might be the D (7 bases). Between the trimmed V and J ends, which lost 3 bases and 2 bases, there was a span of 13 bases. Germline V CDR1 and CDR2: KGHSH, LQKENI. The CDR3 contains 15 residues. CDR3: CASSPGAGAQETQYF. The CDR3 bases are TGTGCCAGCTCACCGGGGGCGGGAGCGCAAGAGACCCAGTACTTC.

The chain joins TRBV7-2 to TRBJ2-7; 8 bases fit TRBD1. CDR1 and CDR2 (germline): SGHTA, FQGNSA. V lost 6 bases, J lost 6 bases, and 4 bases stayed unmatched. The CDR3 spans 12 residues. The CDR3 nucleotides read TGTGCCAGCAGTCAGACAGGGGTCGAGCAGTACTTC. It codes for CASSQTGVEQYF.

This sequence joins TRBV7-2 and TRBJ2-3, with D possibly being TRBD2 (6 bases). The V gene lost 1 base and the J gene lost 7 bases, with 15 bases spanning the gap. The CDR3 is 15 amino acids. CDR1 is SGHTA and CDR2 is FQGNSA in the germline V gene. CDR3 loop: CASSLGSGAPYTQYF. CDR3 sequence (DNA): TGTGCCAGCAGCTTAGGTAGCGGAGCCCCGTATACGCAGTATTTT.